These T cell receptor beta chains were read from a single sample in a study of technical replicates of blood from several donors. Some clones are missing from TCRdb's copy, which holds only in-frame ones; the method was immunoSEQ multiplex PCR. The table records about 62,000 clones, more than 75% of them present only once. The sample was PBMCs. The receptors derive from a human donor in good health. Some clones in this sample may be carry-over from other donors' samples. Each CDR3 is given with its conserved first and last residue. Fields, in order: V gene, clone size, D gene, J gene, CDR3 DNA, CDR3 protein. D genes are given only for firm matches. Not all rows give a size; the values are once, few, many and, for expanded clones, a class.

V gene: TRBV5-1
clone size: -
D gene: TRBD1
J gene: TRBJ2-7
CDR3 DNA: TGCGCCAGCAGCTTGACCGGGACAGGGAGAGCCTACGAGCAGTACTTC
CDR3 protein: CASSLTGTGRAYEQYF

V gene: TRBV11-2
clone size: -
D gene: -
J gene: TRBJ2-7
CDR3 DNA: TGTGCCAGCAGCTCGCTAGCCGGCCGGGTATCCTACGAGCAGTACTTC
CDR3 protein: CASSSLAGRVSYEQYF

V gene: TRBV7-8
clone size: once
D gene: TRBD1
J gene: TRBJ2-7
CDR3 DNA: TGTGCCAGCAGCTCGCAGGGGACAGGGGCCTACGAGCAGTACTTC
CDR3 protein: CASSSQGTGAYEQYF

V gene: TRBV11-2
clone size: -
D gene: -
J gene: TRBJ2-7
CDR3 DNA: TGTGCCAGCAGCTTAATGAGGCTTCAAAACGAGCAGTACTTC
CDR3 protein: CASSLMRLQNEQYF

V gene: TRBV7-2
clone size: -
D gene: -
J gene: TRBJ2-7
CDR3 DNA: TGTGCCAGCAGCTTGTTGGGCACAGGGGGGGTGGAGCAGTACTTC
CDR3 protein: CASSLLGTGGVEQYF

V gene: TRBV5-1
clone size: -
D gene: TRBD1
J gene: TRBJ1-1
CDR3 DNA: TGCGCCAGCCTAAGGACAGGGGGGACCTTGAACACTGAAGCTTTCTTT
CDR3 protein: CASLRTGGTLNTEAFF

V gene: TRBV25-1
clone size: once
D gene: -
J gene: TRBJ2-3
CDR3 DNA: TGTGCCAGCAGTGGCGGGCGCACAGATACGCAGTATTTT
CDR3 protein: CASSGGRTDTQYF

V gene: TRBV12-5
clone size: -
D gene: -
J gene: TRBJ1-5
CDR3 DNA: TGTGCTAGTGGATTGGTGGTCACCGGGGGGCATCACCAGCCCCAGCATTTT
CDR3 protein: CASGLVVTGGHHQPQHF

V gene: TRBV19
clone size: many
D gene: -
J gene: TRBJ1-1
CDR3 DNA: TGTGCCAGTCGGGGGACCGTGAACACTGAAGCTTTCTTT
CDR3 protein: CASRGTVNTEAFF

V gene: TRBV14
clone size: -
D gene: -
J gene: TRBJ2-3
CDR3 DNA: TGTGCCAGCAGCCGCCAACTTTCTAGCACAGATACGCAGTATTTT
CDR3 protein: CASSRQLSSTDTQYF

V gene: TRBV5-6
clone size: -
D gene: -
J gene: TRBJ1-2
CDR3 DNA: TGTGCCAGCAGCCCGGCGGCGGGCGTAAGAAGCTACACCTTC
CDR3 protein: CASSPAAGVRSYTF

V gene: TRBV5-4
clone size: -
D gene: -
J gene: TRBJ1-2
CDR3 DNA: TGTGCCAGCAGCTTGGGTTGGACAGCTTATGGCTACACCTTC
CDR3 protein: CASSLGWTAYGYTF

V gene: TRBV6-5
clone size: -
D gene: -
J gene: TRBJ1-2
CDR3 DNA: TGTGCCAGCAGTTACTCGACCGGGGGGTCTAACTATGGCTACACCTTC
CDR3 protein: CASSYSTGGSNYGYTF

V gene: TRBV30
clone size: -
D gene: TRBD2
J gene: TRBJ2-4
CDR3 DNA: TGTGCCTGGAGTGTAGTTGCGGGAGCCCAGTACTTC
CDR3 protein: CAWSVVAGAQYF

V gene: TRBV10-3
clone size: -
D gene: TRBD1
J gene: TRBJ1-4
CDR3 DNA: TGTGCCATCAGACCGGGACAGGGTGAAAAACTGTTTTTT
CDR3 protein: CAIRPGQGEKLFF

V gene: TRBV4-1
clone size: few
D gene: TRBD1
J gene: TRBJ1-2
CDR3 DNA: TGCGCCAGCAGCCCCTTGGGACAGGGAATCTATGGCTACACCTTC
CDR3 protein: CASSPLGQGIYGYTF

V gene: TRBV7-8
clone size: few
D gene: -
J gene: TRBJ1-2
CDR3 DNA: TGTGCCAGCAGCTTGCGGTCAACCTATGGCTACACCTTC
CDR3 protein: CASSLRSTYGYTF

V gene: TRBV7-9
clone size: -
D gene: -
J gene: TRBJ2-7
CDR3 DNA: TGTGCCAGCAGCTTAGCGGGGTTACGGGAGTCCGACGAGCAGTACTTC
CDR3 protein: CASSLAGLRESDEQYF

V gene: TRBV4-1
clone size: few
D gene: -
J gene: TRBJ1-6
CDR3 DNA: TGCGCCAGCAGCCAAGGGGATAGGGGTTCACCCCTCCACTTT
CDR3 protein: CASSQGDRGSPLHF

V gene: TRBV12-2
clone size: -
D gene: -
J gene: TRBJ1-1
CDR3 DNA: TGTGCAAGTCGCTTAGTGGCGAAGGGACTCATGAACACTGAAGCTTTCTTT
CDR3 protein: CASRLVAKGLMNTEAFF

V gene: TRBV15
clone size: -
D gene: -
J gene: TRBJ1-4
CDR3 DNA: TGTGCCACCAGCAGAGACCAGGGGAATGAAAAACTGTTTTTT
CDR3 protein: CATSRDQGNEKLFF

V gene: TRBV11-2
clone size: -
D gene: TRBD2
J gene: TRBJ2-7
CDR3 DNA: TGTGCCAGCACTCGCAATACAGCGGGATTAACCTACGAGCAGTACTTC
CDR3 protein: CASTRNTAGLTYEQYF

V gene: TRBV9
clone size: -
D gene: -
J gene: TRBJ2-7
CDR3 DNA: TGTGCCAGCAGCGAATTCAGGACAGACTACGAGCAGTACTTC
CDR3 protein: CASSEFRTDYEQYF

V gene: TRBV12-5
clone size: -
D gene: TRBD1
J gene: TRBJ1-4
CDR3 DNA: TGTGCTAGTGGCACAGGGGGCGCGGCTAATGAAAAACTGTTTTTT
CDR3 protein: CASGTGGAANEKLFF

V gene: TRBV2
clone size: -
D gene: -
J gene: TRBJ1-1
CDR3 DNA: TGTGCCAGCAGATTGGGACAGAACACTGAAGCTTTCTTT
CDR3 protein: CASRLGQNTEAFF

V gene: TRBV5-8
clone size: -
D gene: TRBD2
J gene: TRBJ2-2
CDR3 DNA: TGTGCCAGCAGCGGGAACAGCGGGATGGCCGGGGAGCTGTTTTTT
CDR3 protein: CASSGNSGMAGELFF

V gene: TRBV19
clone size: -
D gene: TRBD1
J gene: TRBJ1-6
CDR3 DNA: TGTGCCAGTAGGACGGACAGGGCGAACGGTTCACCCCTCCACTTT
CDR3 protein: CASRTDRANGSPLHF

V gene: TRBV4-3
clone size: -
D gene: -
J gene: TRBJ2-1
CDR3 DNA: TGCGCCAGCCGACAGGCCGTAGGGGAGTCCTACAATGAGCAGTTCTTC
CDR3 protein: CASRQAVGESYNEQFF

V gene: TRBV4-3
clone size: -
D gene: -
J gene: TRBJ1-1
CDR3 DNA: TGCGCCAGCAGCCAAGATCAGGGAATGAACACTGAAGCTTTCTTT
CDR3 protein: CASSQDQGMNTEAFF

V gene: TRBV19
clone size: -
D gene: TRBD1
J gene: TRBJ2-1
CDR3 DNA: TGTGCCAGTAGTATAGGGACAGGGGGCGCAAAGCAGTTCTTC
CDR3 protein: CASSIGTGGAKQFF

V gene: TRBV7-8
clone size: -
D gene: -
J gene: TRBJ2-1
CDR3 DNA: TGTGCCAGCAGTCCCTGGGGGCCCGGGAACAATGAGCAGTTCTTC
CDR3 protein: CASSPWGPGNNEQFF

V gene: TRBV4-3
clone size: -
D gene: -
J gene: TRBJ1-5
CDR3 DNA: TGCGCCAGCAGCCAAGATAGGCAGGATCAGCCCCAGCATTTT
CDR3 protein: CASSQDRQDQPQHF

V gene: TRBV2
clone size: -
D gene: -
J gene: TRBJ1-5
CDR3 DNA: TGTGCCAGCAGTGAGGAGGCCCTAGGGAGGTCCCAGCATTTT
CDR3 protein: CASSEEALGRSQHF

V gene: TRBV19
clone size: -
D gene: -
J gene: TRBJ1-5
CDR3 DNA: TGTGCCAGTTCTTCGAGGGTTTCAAATCAGCCCCAGCATTTT
CDR3 protein: CASSSRVSNQPQHF

V gene: TRBV6-5
clone size: -
D gene: -
J gene: TRBJ2-6
CDR3 DNA: TGTGCCAGCAGTCCAGGGAACTCTGGGGCCAACGTCCTGACTTTC
CDR3 protein: CASSPGNSGANVLTF

V gene: TRBV6-1
clone size: once
D gene: TRBD1
J gene: TRBJ1-2
CDR3 DNA: TGTGCCAGCAGTGAAGCGGGGACAGGTACTAACTATGGCTACACCTTC
CDR3 protein: CASSEAGTGTNYGYTF

V gene: TRBV6-1
clone size: -
D gene: TRBD1
J gene: TRBJ1-6
CDR3 DNA: TGTGCCAGCAGTGATCCGGGACAGGGGAATTCACCCCTCCACTTT
CDR3 protein: CASSDPGQGNSPLHF

V gene: TRBV4-2
clone size: -
D gene: TRBD2
J gene: TRBJ2-3
CDR3 DNA: TGTGCCAGCAGCTATAGCGGGAGCGCAGATACGCAGTATTTT
CDR3 protein: CASSYSGSADTQYF

V gene: TRBV6-5
clone size: -
D gene: TRBD1
J gene: TRBJ1-3
CDR3 DNA: TGTGCCAGCAGTTACATGACCGGGACAGGGAGCACCATATATTTT
CDR3 protein: CASSYMTGTGSTIYF

V gene: TRBV7-2
clone size: -
D gene: TRBD1
J gene: TRBJ1-6
CDR3 DNA: TGTGCCAGCAGCCCTGGGACAGCTGGAACCCTCCACTTT
CDR3 protein: CASSPGTAGTLHF

V gene: TRBV5-4
clone size: -
D gene: -
J gene: TRBJ2-7
CDR3 DNA: TGTGCCAGCAGCTTTGAACAGGCAAGCTCCTACGAGCAGTACTTC
CDR3 protein: CASSFEQASSYEQYF

V gene: TRBV2
clone size: -
D gene: TRBD1
J gene: TRBJ2-1
CDR3 DNA: TGTGCCAGCTCTGGCCGAGGGACAGGGAGCCTCAATGAGCAGTTCTTC
CDR3 protein: CASSGRGTGSLNEQFF

V gene: TRBV18
clone size: -
D gene: TRBD1
J gene: TRBJ1-1
CDR3 DNA: TGTGCCAGCTCAGAAGGGACAGGGGGTGAAGCTTTCTTT
CDR3 protein: CASSEGTGGEAFF

V gene: TRBV5-1
clone size: -
D gene: -
J gene: TRBJ2-7
CDR3 DNA: TGCGCCAGCAGCTTGGCGGGTTCCAAGGGGGAGCAGTACTTC
CDR3 protein: CASSLAGSKGEQYF

V gene: TRBV9
clone size: -
D gene: TRBD1
J gene: TRBJ1-2
CDR3 DNA: TGTGCCAGCAGCGTATCAGGGGGGTATGGCTACACCTTC
CDR3 protein: CASSVSGGYGYTF

V gene: TRBV18
clone size: -
D gene: -
J gene: TRBJ2-7
CDR3 DNA: TGTGCCAGCTCACCAGTGATAGGGGACTACGAGCAGTACTTC
CDR3 protein: CASSPVIGDYEQYF

V gene: TRBV11-3
clone size: -
D gene: TRBD1
J gene: TRBJ2-1
CDR3 DNA: TGTGCCAGCAGCTATACAGGGGGCGAGGTTTACAATGAGCAGTTCTTC
CDR3 protein: CASSYTGGEVYNEQFF

V gene: TRBV11-2
clone size: -
D gene: TRBD2
J gene: TRBJ2-3
CDR3 DNA: TGTGCCAGCAGCTCCTCGTGGCTAGCGGGAGCGGGTGCGCAGTATTTT
CDR3 protein: CASSSSWLAGAGAQYF

V gene: TRBV5-6
clone size: -
D gene: -
J gene: TRBJ2-3
CDR3 DNA: TGTGCCAGCAGCTTTAATTACGGGAGTGTCGCAGATACGCAGTATTTT
CDR3 protein: CASSFNYGSVADTQYF

V gene: TRBV2
clone size: -
D gene: -
J gene: TRBJ1-1
CDR3 DNA: TGTGCCAGCAGTGAAAATAGTATAACTGAAGCTTTCTTT
CDR3 protein: CASSENSITEAFF

V gene: TRBV7-2
clone size: many
D gene: TRBD1
J gene: TRBJ1-6
CDR3 DNA: TGTGCCAGCAGGGGGAGGACAGGGGGGCATTCACCCCTCCACTTT
CDR3 protein: CASRGRTGGHSPLHF

V gene: TRBV5-1
clone size: -
D gene: TRBD2
J gene: TRBJ2-1
CDR3 DNA: TGCGCCACCACCCTCAGCGGGGGCTACAATGAGCAGTTCTTC
CDR3 protein: CATTLSGGYNEQFF

V gene: TRBV19
clone size: -
D gene: -
J gene: TRBJ1-2
CDR3 DNA: TGTGCCAGTAGTATGGGAGAAGGGTCTGGCTACACCTTC
CDR3 protein: CASSMGEGSGYTF

V gene: TRBV10-3
clone size: -
D gene: TRBD1
J gene: TRBJ1-1
CDR3 DNA: TGTGCCACTTCGACAGGGAATGGAAACACTGAAGCTTTCTTT
CDR3 protein: CATSTGNGNTEAFF

V gene: TRBV7-8
clone size: -
D gene: TRBD2
J gene: TRBJ2-5
CDR3 DNA: TGTGCCAGCAGCTTAGGAGGACTAGTACGGGAGACCCAGTACTTC
CDR3 protein: CASSLGGLVRETQYF